This note documents a single TCR beta chain sequence. Its antigen is unidentified. The data stem from a study of vaccination effects on CD4 cells after COVID-19. The assay was immunoSEQ multiplex PCR, and TCRdb's table has in-frame clones only and misses some. The top ten hold under 30% of the sample, which has about 41,000 clones, roughly two thirds seen once. Using viral peptide pools, the ViraFEST assay grew out antigen-specific CD4+ T cells prior to sequencing. An approximately ten-day culture period preceded the isolation of CD4+ T cells. Absence of prior SARS-CoV-2 infection characterized the vaccine recipients, who showed negative nucleocapsid antibodies. The germline V gene encodes CDR1 SGDLS and CDR2 YYNGEE. This CDR3 is 14 amino acids long. The V segment lost 3 bases and the J segment 7 bases; nucleotides outside the gene matches: 2.

The sample here was CD4+ T cells from PBMCs cultured with HCoV-OC43 spike peptides, taken before COVID-19 vaccination. Subset defined: HCoV-OC43 spike overlapping peptide pool stimulation. The sequence came from a human donor who received a COVID-19 vaccine. The genes are TRBV9 and TRBJ1-6; 9 bases are a match to TRBD1. In nucleotides, the CDR3 is TGTGCCAGCAGCGCCGGGACAGGGAATTCACCCCTCCACTTT. This translates into CASSAGTGNSPLHF.